The 32 T cell receptor beta chains listed next were all sequenced from one sample in a study of T-cell reconstitution after alpha-beta-depleted transplantation in children. A TCRbeta library incorporating unique molecular identifiers was prepared. Using its own MiXCR run on the PCR reads, TCRdb lists one record per CDR3 protein. The sample has about 220,000 distinct CDR3 sequences; around a sixth are singletons. Sequencing was performed on PBMCs, mostly from graft donor cells, taken 360 days after TCRalphabeta/CD19-depleted stem cell transplant. The receptors originated from a male patient aged 2 to 9 who had a stem cell transplant for acute lymphoblastic leukemia, so the T cells may come from the graft donor.

This clonotype was seen a handful of times. This chain uses TRBV5-5 with TRBJ2-1; no clear D. Germline V gene lookup returns CDR1 SGHKS and CDR2 YYEKEE (reference sequence). This CDR3 region has 17 residues. Deletions cut 1 base from V and 0 bases from J, with 14 bases between. DNA for the CDR3: TGTGCCAGCAGCTTGTTGGCTATGACCACCTCCTACAATGAGCAGTTCTTC. It encodes CASSLLAMTTSYNEQFF.

This clonotype occurred a few times. The CDR3 nucleotides read TGTGCCAGCAGCCCCCCCCAAACGGGGGACCAGCATTTT. It is translated as CASSPPQTGDQHF. This chain uses TRBV28 with TRBJ1-5, with TRBD1 as a possible D gene (5 bases). Germline-derived CDR1 and CDR2 are MDHEN and SYDVKM. V gave up 6 bases and J gave up 12 bases, with 18 bases separating them. This CDR3 is 13 amino acids long.

The chain links TRBV3-1 to TRBJ2-7, with D possibly TRBD1 on 6 matching bases. Germline assignment: CDR1 LGHDT and CDR2 YNNKEL (reference sequence). The CDR3 covers 16 residues. V was shortened by 0 bases and J by 2 bases, with 14 bases between the two germline ends. CDR3 coding DNA: TGTGCCAGCAGCCAAGATAGGACAGTTTCGACCTACGAGCAGTACTTC. It specifies CASSQDRTVSTYEQYF.

This chain connects TRBV28 to TRBJ2-5, with TRBD1 identical over 8 bases. The trim removed 0 bases at V and 4 bases at J, leaving 7 bases unmatched. Germline assignment: CDR1 MDHEN and CDR2 SYDVKM. The CDR3 loop spans 16 amino acids. CDR3 region: CASSLWGQARGETQYF. The CDR3 DNA reads as TGTGCCAGCAGTTTATGGGGACAGGCTAGGGGAGAGACCCAGTACTTC.

In its sample, this clonotype was seen a few times. This chain links TRBV6-2 or TRBV6-3 with TRBJ2-7; 7 bases align to TRBD2. V lost 6 bases, J lost 11 bases, and 7 bases stayed unmatched. This CDR3 comprises 11 residues. The germline gives CDR1 MNHEY, CDR2 SVGEGT. The CDR3 spells CASSSRGGEYF. CDR3 nucleotide sequence: TGTGCCAGCAGCTCAAGGGGAGGGGAGTACTTC.

A few counts support this clonotype. This chain links TRBV7-9 with TRBJ1-4, with D possibly matching TRBD1 (6 bases). Trimming left V 4 bases short and J 7 bases short, with 22 bases between. Germline values: CDR1 SEHNR, CDR2 FQNEAQ (reference sequence). CDR3 length equals 17 residues. CDR3 sequence reads: CASSSDFNRVGGEKLFF. CDR3 coding DNA: TGTGCCAGCAGCTCCGATTTCAACAGGGTGGGAGGTGAAAAACTGTTTTTT.

This chain joins TRBV6-1 and TRBJ1-5; the match to TRBD1 covers 7 bases. V was clipped by 6 bases and J by 5 bases; unmatched bases: 10. Germline V lookup: CDR1 MNHNS, CDR2 SASEGT. The CDR3 extends over 15 amino acids. CDR3 sequence: CASSDRQGGYQPQHF. The CDR3 DNA reads TGTGCCAGCAGCGACCGACAGGGTGGGTATCAGCCCCAGCATTTT.

This rearrangement joins TRBV10-1 to TRBJ2-2; TRBD1 matches at 7 bases. Germline V gene sequence: CDR1 WNHNN, CDR2 SYGVQD (reference sequence). V gave up 4 bases and J gave up 10 bases; unmatched junction bases: 9. The CDR3 covers 14 residues. CDR3 bases: TGCGCCAGCAGTGTCTCAACAGGGGTAGAGGAGCTGTTTTTT. As protein: CASSVSTGVEELFF.

This clonotype has just a few counts. The chain is built from TRBV5-1 and TRBJ2-3; perhaps TRBD1 as D (6 bases). Per the germline V gene, CDR1 is SGHRS and CDR2 is YFSETQ. The CDR3 has 15 residues. V shed 3 bases and J shed 4 bases, with 15 bases lying between them. The chain's CDR3 is CASSSPQGRADTQYF. DNA of the CDR3: TGCGCCAGCAGCTCCCCACAGGGCCGAGCAGATACGCAGTATTTT.

This clonotype was detected only a few times. This chain links TRBV20-1 with TRBJ2-3; D is uncertain. The V gene's germline CDR1 is DFQATT and CDR2 SNEGSKA (reference sequence). This CDR3 is built from 13 residues. V was trimmed by 3 bases and J by 2 bases, leaving 9 bases between them. The CDR3: CSARRRNTDTQYF. CDR3 DNA sequence: TGCAGTGCTAGGAGGCGGAACACAGATACGCAGTATTTT.

This clonotype was counted only a few times. The chain couples TRBV2 to TRBJ1-5; TRBD1 is a possible D gene (5 bases). The germline V and J ends were trimmed by 6 bases and 2 bases, with 14 bases remaining between them. CDR1 is SNHLY, CDR2 FYNNEI, per germline. The CDR3 extends over 15 amino acids. In nucleotides, the CDR3 is TGTGCCAGCAGCCCGCCCCAGGGAGGCAATCAGCCCCAGCATTTT. As protein: CASSPPQGGNQPQHF.

The chain uses TRBV18 and TRBJ2-5, with D unclear. With 0 bases removed from V and 3 bases from J, the gap between germline ends came to 8 bases. The germline V gene encodes CDR1 KGHSH and CDR2 LQKENI. The CDR3 spans 14 residues. DNA for the CDR3: TGTGCCAGCTCACCACCGTCACAGAAAGAGACCCAGTACTTC. Translation gives CASSPPSQKETQYF.

This clonotype has only a few counts. The V call is TRBV14, the J call TRBJ2-1; possibly TRBD2 for D (5 bases). The CDR3 totals 17 residues. Per germline, CDR1 SGHDN and CDR2 FVKESK. V lost 1 base and J lost 9, with 22 bases in between. The CDR3 sequence is CASSQALTGYMFREQFF. CDR3 nucleotides: TGTGCCAGCAGCCAAGCCCTCACGGGGTATATGTTTCGTGAGCAGTTCTTC.

V gene TRBV6-5 combines with J gene TRBJ2-1, with 9 bases that match TRBD1. J lost 3 bases, V lost 4 bases, and 1 base had no gene match. This CDR3 is built from 14 residues. CDR1 and CDR2 from the germline V gene are MNHEY and SVGAGI. The CDR3 reads CASSSGQGYNEQFF. In DNA, the CDR3 is TGTGCCAGCAGTTCGGGACAGGGCTACAATGAGCAGTTCTTC.

The chain's CDR3 is CASSLTGGSTEAFF. CDR3 nucleotides: TGCGCCAGCAGCTTGACGGGGGGAAGTACTGAAGCTTTCTTT. This sequence joins TRBV5-1 and TRBJ1-1; D perhaps matches TRBD1 (5 bases). The germline V and J ends were trimmed by 1 base and 5 bases, with 12 bases remaining between them. The CDR3 has 14 residues. CDR1 and CDR2 (germline): SGHRS, YFSETQ. Full variable domain (rest looked up from reference TRBV5-1 and TRBJ1-1): KAGVTQTPRYLIKTRGQQVTLSCSPISGHRSVSWYQQTPGQGLQFLFEYFSETQRNKGNFPGRFSGRQFSNSRSEMNVSTLELGDSALYLCASSLTGGSTEAFFGQGTRLTVV.

V is TRBV3-1 and J is TRBJ2-1, with 11 bases aligning to TRBD2. Germline values: CDR1 LGHDT, CDR2 YNNKEL (reference sequence). The J segment lost 5 bases and the V segment lost 4 bases, leaving 7 bases of the junction unmatched. This CDR3 comprises 16 residues. In DNA, the CDR3 is TGTGCCAGCAGCCGCGCGGGACTAGCGGACCACAATGAGCAGTTCTTC. Translation: CASSRAGLADHNEQFF.

There are many counts of this clonotype. The J gene is TRBJ2-2, the V gene TRBV6-5; no reliable D call. The germline V gene encodes CDR1 MNHEY and CDR2 SVGAGI. The CDR3 is 16 residues long. Trimming left V 2 bases short and J 0 bases short, with 10 bases between. The chain's CDR3 is CASSYETLANTGELFF. The CDR3 DNA follows: TGTGCCAGCAGTTACGAAACCCTGGCGAACACCGGGGAGCTGTTTTTT.

The chain uses TRBV7-2 and TRBJ1-2; no reliable D call. Germline lookup yields CDR1 SGHTA and CDR2 FQGNSA. This CDR3 is built from 15 residues. V was shortened by 1 base and J by 4 bases, with 13 bases between the two germline ends. The CDR3 loop is CASSLGRAEPYGYTF. The CDR3 nucleotides are TGTGCCAGCAGCTTAGGAAGGGCAGAACCCTATGGCTACACCTTC.

The sample holds a few counts of this clonotype. The chain uses TRBV28 and TRBJ2-2, with TRBD1 identical over 9 bases. This CDR3 region has 16 residues. Unmatched junction bases numbered 9, after V lost 3 bases and J lost 7 bases. Germline V lookup: CDR1 MDHEN, CDR2 SYDVKM. In DNA, the CDR3 is TGTGCCAGCAGTTTCCAGGGACAGGGATTGGGCGGGGAGCTGTTTTTT. Protein sequence: CASSFQGQGLGGELFF.

V and J are TRBV7-9 and TRBJ2-4; TRBD2 agrees at 10 bases. Germline CDR1 is SEHNR and CDR2 is FQNEAQ (reference sequence). The CDR3 runs to 16 residues. After removal of 4 bases from V and 6 bases from J, the junction contained 9 bases not matched to a gene. This chain's CDR3 is CASSSSGGAVGNIQYF. The CDR3 DNA follows: TGTGCCAGCAGCTCGAGCGGGGGGGCCGTTGGAAACATTCAGTACTTC.

The V gene is TRBV29-1, the J gene TRBJ2-3, with 11 bases lining up with TRBD2. The CDR3 runs to 13 residues. Germline trimming cut 4 bases from V and 8 bases from J; bases unmatched to any gene: 5. Per the germline V gene, CDR1 is SQVTM and CDR2 is ANQGSEA. The DNA for the CDR3 is TGCAGCGTTGGACTAGCGGGATTGGTTACGCAGTATTTT. Its protein product is CSVGLAGLVTQYF.

This clonotype has just a few counts. The chain links TRBV10-3 to TRBJ2-3, with 10 bases that match TRBD2. The J segment lost 0 bases and the V segment lost 6 bases, leaving 12 bases of the junction unmatched. Germline-derived CDR1 and CDR2 are ENHRY and SYGVKD. The CDR3 runs to 18 residues. DNA for the CDR3: TGTGCCATCAGAACAAGGGGTAGCGGGGGGACTAGCACAGATACGCAGTATTTT. Amino acid sequence: CAIRTRGSGGTSTDTQYF.

In this sample, this clonotype turned up a few times. CDR3 coding DNA: TGCGCCAGCAGCCTCGCAGGTGGGGGCTGGGACACTGAAGCTTTCTTT. This gives the protein CASSLAGGGWDTEAFF. The rearrangement uses TRBV5-1 and TRBJ1-1; TRBD1 might be the D (6 bases). The CDR3 has 16 residues. Per the germline V gene, CDR1 is SGHRS and CDR2 is YFSETQ. V lost 4 bases, J lost 3 bases, and 19 bases lay in between.

This clonotype showed up many times. The CDR3, as DNA: TGTGCCAGCAGTTTACGGGTGAATGAAGCTTTCTTT. It specifies CASSLRVNEAFF. The gene calls are TRBV12-3 or TRBV12-4 and TRBJ1-1; D is ambiguous. The germline V and J ends were trimmed by 2 bases and 7 bases, with 8 bases remaining between them. The CDR3 consists of 12 residues.

This chain uses TRBV5-1 with TRBJ2-1, with 10 positions matching TRBD2. V lost 3 bases and J lost 6; bases outside the gene matches: 3. Germline CDR1 is SGHRS and CDR2 is YFSETQ. This CDR3 spans 14 amino acids. This CDR3 is CASSSGTSVNEQFF. The CDR3 DNA sequence: TGCGCCAGCAGCTCAGGGACTAGCGTCAATGAGCAGTTCTTC.

The sample holds a few counts of this clonotype. The chain is built from TRBV7-9 and TRBJ1-1, with unresolved D. V gave up 0 bases and J gave up 6 bases, with 8 bases separating them. The CDR3 sequence is 13 residues long. Looked up from germline, CDR1 is SEHNR and CDR2 is FQNEAQ (reference sequence). The CDR3 DNA sequence: TGTGCCAGCAGCTTAGCTAGCGGGGCTGAAGCTTTCTTT. Encoded protein: CASSLASGAEAFF.

The chain employs TRBV28 and TRBJ2-1; D is uncertain. V shed 3 bases and J shed 6 bases, with 0 bases lying between them. This CDR3 contains 10 residues. Per the germline V gene, CDR1 is MDHEN and CDR2 is SYDVKM. CDR3 amino acids: CASSFNEQFF. CDR3 nucleotides: TGTGCCAGCAGTTTCAATGAGCAGTTCTTC.

The chain carries TRBV9 and TRBJ2-5, with a tentative D call TRBD2 (6 bases). Germline CDR1 is SGDLS and CDR2 is YYNGEE. CDR3 length: 15 residues. V was trimmed by 0 bases and J by 2 bases, leaving 11 bases between them. The CDR3 DNA reads as TGTGCCAGCAGCGTAGGACCCCGGGGGCAAGAGACCCAGTACTTC. This codes for CASSVGPRGQETQYF.

This clonotype was detected a few times. This rearrangement joins TRBV6-2 or TRBV6-3 to TRBJ2-7; D is possibly TRBD1 (5 bases). Per the germline V gene, CDR1 is MNHEY and CDR2 is SVGEGT. The CDR3 extends over 12 amino acids. V lost 6 bases, J lost 2 bases, and 8 bases lay in between. The CDR3 sequence is CASRLDTYEQYF. In DNA form, the CDR3 reads TGTGCCAGCAGACTGGACACCTACGAGCAGTACTTC.

This chain joins TRBV3-1 and TRBJ2-3; no clear D. The germline V and J ends were trimmed by 6 bases and 0 bases, with 16 bases remaining between them. The CDR3 is 16 residues long. Per the germline V gene, CDR1 is LGHDT and CDR2 is YNNKEL (reference sequence). The CDR3 sequence: CASRSTTDSSTDTQYF. The CDR3 nucleotides are TGTGCCAGCAGGTCAACGACTGACTCTAGCACAGATACGCAGTATTTT.

This clonotype appeared a few times. The V call is TRBV12-3 or TRBV12-4, the J call TRBJ2-4; D possibly corresponds to TRBD2 (6 bases). The V end lost 6 bases, the J end lost 1 base, and 13 bases lay between the germline ends. There are 15 residues in the CDR3. CDR3 sequence (DNA): TGTGCCAGCAGCCGCGGGGCAGAGGCCAAAAACATTCAGTACTTC. Residues: CASSRGAEAKNIQYF.

The CDR3 DNA reads as TGCGCCAGCAGCCAATTCGCGACAGGTGATTCCTGGGACGAGCAGTACTTC. Its protein product is CASSQFATGDSWDEQYF. This chain uses TRBV4-1 with TRBJ2-7, with a weak D call TRBD1 (6 bases). Germline CDR1 reads MGHRA; CDR2 reads YSYEKL. The V and J ends lost 2 bases and 5 bases respectively, with 22 bases between them. The CDR3 is 17 amino acids.